This T cell receptor (beta chain) was identified in a study of T cell responses to AZD1222 COVID-19 vaccine. As concerns this clone: Its antigen is unidentified.

General observations from the study: CD4 TCRs linked to vaccination spanned spike, dominating at 160-218 and 743-854. Clonal diversity was possibly underestimated; the donors were predominantly white British and more often female.

Germline V gives CDR1 MDHEN, CDR2 SYDVKM. This CDR3 has 11 amino acids. V dropped 3 bases and J dropped 12 bases, with 12 bases sitting between them. Assay: immunoSEQ multiplex PCR; the TCRdb copy retains only in-frame clones and omits some. Counted here are about 130,000 clones, about 88% occurring once; the ten biggest clones make up over 6.5%. The sample was peripheral blood, taken on day 0 of AZD1222 vaccination. This chain uses TRBV28 with TRBJ2-7; D is ambiguous. This clonotype was obtained from an adult in good health. CDR3 in DNA: TGTGCCAGCAGTTTTGGGGTCACTTGGTACTTC. Its translation is CASSFGVTWYF.